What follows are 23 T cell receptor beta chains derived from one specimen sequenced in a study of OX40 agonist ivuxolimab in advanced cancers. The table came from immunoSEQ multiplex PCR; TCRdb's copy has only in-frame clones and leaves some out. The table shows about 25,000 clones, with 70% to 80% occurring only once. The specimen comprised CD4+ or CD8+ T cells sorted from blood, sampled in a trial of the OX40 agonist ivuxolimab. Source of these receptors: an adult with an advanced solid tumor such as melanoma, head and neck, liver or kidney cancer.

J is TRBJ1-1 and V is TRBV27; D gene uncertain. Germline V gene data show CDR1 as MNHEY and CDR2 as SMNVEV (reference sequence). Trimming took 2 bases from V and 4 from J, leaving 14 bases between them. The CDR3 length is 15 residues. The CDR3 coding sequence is TGTGCCAGCAGTTTAGGAGGGTCCTTCCTCACTGAAGCTTTCTTT. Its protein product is CASSLGGSFLTEAFF.

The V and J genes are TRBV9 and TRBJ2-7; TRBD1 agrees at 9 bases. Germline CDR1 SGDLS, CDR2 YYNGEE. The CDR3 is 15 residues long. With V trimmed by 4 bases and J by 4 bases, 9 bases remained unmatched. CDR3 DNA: TGTGCCAGCAGCACATCCGGGACAGGGTCTTACGAGCAGTACTTC. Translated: CASSTSGTGSYEQYF.

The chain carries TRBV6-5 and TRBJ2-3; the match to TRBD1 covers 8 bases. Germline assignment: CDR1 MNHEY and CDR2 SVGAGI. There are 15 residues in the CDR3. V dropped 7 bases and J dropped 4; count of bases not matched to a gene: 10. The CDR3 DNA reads TGTGCCAGCAAAGGACAGGGAGGTTACGCAGATACGCAGTATTTT. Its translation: CASKGQGGYADTQYF.

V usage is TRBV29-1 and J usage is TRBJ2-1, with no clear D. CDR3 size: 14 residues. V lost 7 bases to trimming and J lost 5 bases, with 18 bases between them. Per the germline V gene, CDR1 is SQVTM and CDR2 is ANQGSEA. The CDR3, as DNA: TGCAGCGCTCCCCCTGTGGAAATAGACAATGAGCAGTTCTTC. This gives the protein CSAPPVEIDNEQFF.

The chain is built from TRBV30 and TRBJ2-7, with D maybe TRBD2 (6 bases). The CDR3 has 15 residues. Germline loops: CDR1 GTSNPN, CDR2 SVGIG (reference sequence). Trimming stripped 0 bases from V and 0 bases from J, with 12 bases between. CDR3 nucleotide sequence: TGTGCCTGGAGTGTACTTCCGGGGGTCTCCTACGAGCAGTACTTC. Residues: CAWSVLPGVSYEQYF.

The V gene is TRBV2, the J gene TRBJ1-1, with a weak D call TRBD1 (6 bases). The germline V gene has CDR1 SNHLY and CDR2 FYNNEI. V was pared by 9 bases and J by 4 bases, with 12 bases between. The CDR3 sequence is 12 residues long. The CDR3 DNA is TGTGCCAGGCAGGGGCTCCGCACTGAAGCTTTCTTT. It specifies CARQGLRTEAFF. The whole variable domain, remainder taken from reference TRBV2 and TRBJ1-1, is EPEVTQTPSHQVTQMGQEVILRCVPISNHLYFYWYRQILGQKVEFLVSFYNNEISEKSEIFDDQFSVERPDGSNFTLKIRSTKLEDSAMYFCARQGLRTEAFFGQGTRLTVV.

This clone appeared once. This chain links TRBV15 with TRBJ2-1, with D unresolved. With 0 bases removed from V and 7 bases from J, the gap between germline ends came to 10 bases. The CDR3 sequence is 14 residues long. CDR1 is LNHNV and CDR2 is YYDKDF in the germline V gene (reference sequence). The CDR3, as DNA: TGTGCCACCAGCAGAGATCGAGATTGGAATGAGCAGTTCTTC. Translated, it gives CATSRDRDWNEQFF.

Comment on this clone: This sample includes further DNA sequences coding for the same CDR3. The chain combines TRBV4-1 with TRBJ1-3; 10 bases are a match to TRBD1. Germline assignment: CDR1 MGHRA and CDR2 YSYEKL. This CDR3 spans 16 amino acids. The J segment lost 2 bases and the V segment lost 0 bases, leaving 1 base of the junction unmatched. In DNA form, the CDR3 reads TGCGCCAGCAGCCAAGATGGGACAGGGGCTGGAAACACCATATATTTT. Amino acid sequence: CASSQDGTGAGNTIYF.

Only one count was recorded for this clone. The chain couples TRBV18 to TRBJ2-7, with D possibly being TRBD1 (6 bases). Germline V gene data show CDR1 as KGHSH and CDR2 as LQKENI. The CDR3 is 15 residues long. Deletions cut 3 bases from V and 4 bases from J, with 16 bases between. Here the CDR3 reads CASSPIWTENYEQYF. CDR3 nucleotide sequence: TGTGCCAGCTCACCGATTTGGACAGAAAATTACGAGCAGTACTTC. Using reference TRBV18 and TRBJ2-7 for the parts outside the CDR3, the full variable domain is NAGVMQNPRHLVRRRGQEARLRCSPMKGHSHVYWYRQLPEEGLKFMVYLQKENIIDESGMPKERFSAEFPKEGPSILRIQQVVRGDSAAYFCASSPIWTENYEQYFGPGTRLTVT.

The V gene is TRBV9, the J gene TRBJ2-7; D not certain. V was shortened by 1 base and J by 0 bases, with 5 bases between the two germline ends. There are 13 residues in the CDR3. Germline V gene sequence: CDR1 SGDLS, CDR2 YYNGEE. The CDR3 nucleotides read TGTGCCAGCAGCGTATTGAGCTCCTACGAGCAGTACTTC. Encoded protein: CASSVLSSYEQYF.

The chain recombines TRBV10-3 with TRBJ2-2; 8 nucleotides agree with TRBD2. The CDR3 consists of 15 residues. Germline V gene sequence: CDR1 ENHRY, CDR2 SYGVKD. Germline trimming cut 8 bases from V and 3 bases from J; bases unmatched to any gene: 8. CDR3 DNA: TGTGCCATCCGGGACCGAGCGGGAGACACCGGGGAGCTGTTTTTT. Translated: CAIRDRAGDTGELFF.

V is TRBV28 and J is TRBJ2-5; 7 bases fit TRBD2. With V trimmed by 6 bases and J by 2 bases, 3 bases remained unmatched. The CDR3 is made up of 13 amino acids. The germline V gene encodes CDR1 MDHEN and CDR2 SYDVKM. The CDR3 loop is CASRLGGQETQYF. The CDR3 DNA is TGTGCCAGCAGACTCGGGGGGCAAGAGACCCAGTACTTC. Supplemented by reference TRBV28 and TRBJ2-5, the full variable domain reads DVKVTQSSRYLVKRTGEKVFLECVQDMDHENMFWYRQDPGLGLRLIYFSYDVKMKEKGDIPEGYSVSREKKERFSLILESASTNQTSMYLCASRLGGQETQYFGPGTRLLVL.

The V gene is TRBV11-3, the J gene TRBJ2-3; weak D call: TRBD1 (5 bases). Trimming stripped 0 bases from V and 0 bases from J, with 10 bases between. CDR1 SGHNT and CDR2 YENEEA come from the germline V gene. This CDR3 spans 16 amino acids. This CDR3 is CASSLDGATSTDTQYF. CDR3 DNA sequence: TGTGCCAGCAGCTTAGATGGGGCAACTAGCACAGATACGCAGTATTTT.

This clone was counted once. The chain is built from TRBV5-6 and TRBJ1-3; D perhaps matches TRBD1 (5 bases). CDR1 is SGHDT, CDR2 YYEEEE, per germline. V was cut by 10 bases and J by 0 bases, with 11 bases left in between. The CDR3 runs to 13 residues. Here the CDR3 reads CASRGSSGNTIYF. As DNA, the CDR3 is TGTGCCTCTCGGGGGAGCTCTGGAAACACCATATATTTT.

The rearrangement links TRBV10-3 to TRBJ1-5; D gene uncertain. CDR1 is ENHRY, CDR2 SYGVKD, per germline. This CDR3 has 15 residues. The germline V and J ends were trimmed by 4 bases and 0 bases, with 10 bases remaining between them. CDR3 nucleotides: TGTGCCATCAGTGGAAAACTAGGTAGCAATCAGCCCCAGCATTTT. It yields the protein CAISGKLGSNQPQHF.

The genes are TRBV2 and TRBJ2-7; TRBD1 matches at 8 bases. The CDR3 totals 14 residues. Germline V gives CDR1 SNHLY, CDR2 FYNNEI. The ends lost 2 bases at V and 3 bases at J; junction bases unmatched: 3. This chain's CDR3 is CASSEKDRDYEQYF. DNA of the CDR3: TGTGCCAGCAGTGAAAAGGACAGGGACTACGAGCAGTACTTC.

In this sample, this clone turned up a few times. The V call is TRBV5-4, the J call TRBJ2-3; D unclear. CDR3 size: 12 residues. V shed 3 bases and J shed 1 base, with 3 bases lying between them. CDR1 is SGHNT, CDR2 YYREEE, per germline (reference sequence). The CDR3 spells CASSSGTDTQYF. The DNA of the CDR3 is TGTGCCAGCAGCTCCGGCACAGATACGCAGTATTTT.

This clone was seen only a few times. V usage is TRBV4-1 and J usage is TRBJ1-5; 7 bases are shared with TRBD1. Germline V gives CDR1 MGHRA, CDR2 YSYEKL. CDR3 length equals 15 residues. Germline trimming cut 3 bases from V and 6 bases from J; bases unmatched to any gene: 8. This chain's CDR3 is CASSQISEGAQPQHF. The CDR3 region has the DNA TGCGCCAGCAGCCAGATATCCGAGGGGGCTCAGCCCCAGCATTTT.

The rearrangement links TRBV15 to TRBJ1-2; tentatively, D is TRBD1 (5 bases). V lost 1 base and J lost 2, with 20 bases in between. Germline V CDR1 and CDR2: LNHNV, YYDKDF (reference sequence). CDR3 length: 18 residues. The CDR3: CATSRAIDSRRDNYGYTF. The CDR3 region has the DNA TGTGCCACCAGCAGAGCCATAGACTCAAGGAGGGACAACTATGGCTACACCTTC.

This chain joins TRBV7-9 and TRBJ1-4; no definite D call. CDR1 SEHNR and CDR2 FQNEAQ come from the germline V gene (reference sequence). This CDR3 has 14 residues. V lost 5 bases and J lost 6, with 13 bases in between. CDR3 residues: CASSPTGRDEKLFF. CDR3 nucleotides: TGTGCCAGCAGCCCCACTGGGAGGGATGAAAAACTGTTTTTT.

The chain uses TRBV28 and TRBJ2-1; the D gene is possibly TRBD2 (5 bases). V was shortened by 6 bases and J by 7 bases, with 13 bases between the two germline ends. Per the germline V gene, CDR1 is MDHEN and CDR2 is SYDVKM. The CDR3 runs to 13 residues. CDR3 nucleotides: TGTGCCAGCAGCCCCCGGGGTGTTAATGAGCAGTTCTTC. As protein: CASSPRGVNEQFF.

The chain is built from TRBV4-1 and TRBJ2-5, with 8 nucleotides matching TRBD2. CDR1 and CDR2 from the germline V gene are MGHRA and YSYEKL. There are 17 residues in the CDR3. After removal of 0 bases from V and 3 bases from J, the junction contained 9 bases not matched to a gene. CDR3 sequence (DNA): TGCGCCAGCAGCCAAGATCCGAATAGCGGGATTAAAGAGACCCAGTACTTC. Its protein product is CASSQDPNSGIKETQYF.

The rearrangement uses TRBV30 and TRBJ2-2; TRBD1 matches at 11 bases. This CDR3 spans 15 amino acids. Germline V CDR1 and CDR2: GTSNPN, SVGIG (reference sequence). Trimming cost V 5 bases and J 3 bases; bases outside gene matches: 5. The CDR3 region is CAWAWDRGDTGELFF. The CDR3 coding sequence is TGTGCCTGGGCCTGGGACAGGGGGGACACCGGGGAGCTGTTTTTT. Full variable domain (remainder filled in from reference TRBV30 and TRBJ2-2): SQTIHQWPATLVQPVGSPLSLECTVEGTSNPNLYWYRQAAGRGLQLLFYSVGIGQISSEVPQNLSASRPQDRQFILSSKKLLLSDSGFYLCAWAWDRGDTGELFFGEGSRLTVL.